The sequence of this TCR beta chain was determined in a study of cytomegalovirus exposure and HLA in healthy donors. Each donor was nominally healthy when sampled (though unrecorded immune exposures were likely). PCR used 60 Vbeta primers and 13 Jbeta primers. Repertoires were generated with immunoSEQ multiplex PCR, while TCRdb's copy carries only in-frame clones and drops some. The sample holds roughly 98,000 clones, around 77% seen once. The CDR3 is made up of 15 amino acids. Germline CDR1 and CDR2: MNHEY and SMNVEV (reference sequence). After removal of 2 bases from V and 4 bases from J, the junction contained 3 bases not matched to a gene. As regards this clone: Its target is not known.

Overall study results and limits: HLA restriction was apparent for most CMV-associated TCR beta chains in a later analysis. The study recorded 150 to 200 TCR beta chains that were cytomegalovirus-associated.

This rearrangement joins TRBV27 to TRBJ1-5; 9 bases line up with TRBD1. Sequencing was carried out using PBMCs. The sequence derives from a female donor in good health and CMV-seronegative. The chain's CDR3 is CASSLRTGANQPQHF. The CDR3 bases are TGTGCCAGCAGTTTAAGGACAGGGGCGAATCAGCCCCAGCATTTT.